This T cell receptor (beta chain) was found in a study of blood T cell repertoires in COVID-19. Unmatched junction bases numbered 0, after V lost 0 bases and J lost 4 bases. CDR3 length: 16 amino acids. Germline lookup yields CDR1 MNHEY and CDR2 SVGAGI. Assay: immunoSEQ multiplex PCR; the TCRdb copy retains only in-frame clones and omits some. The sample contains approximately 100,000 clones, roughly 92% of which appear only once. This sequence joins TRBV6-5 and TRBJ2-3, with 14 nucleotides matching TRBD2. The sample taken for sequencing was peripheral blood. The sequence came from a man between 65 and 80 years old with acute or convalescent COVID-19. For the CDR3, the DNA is TGTGCCAGCAGTTACTCGGGACTAGCGGGGGCAGATACGCAGTATTTT. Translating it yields CASSYSGLAGADTQYF.